This T cell receptor beta chain was profiled in a study of T cells in Graves' hyperthyroidism and ophthalmopathy. What was amplified from RNA transcripts were TCR beta CDR3 regions. The HTBI primer set was used in a first-round RT-PCR of the TCR CDR3. TCRdb reprocessed the multiplex PCR reads via MiXCR and lists one record per CDR3 protein. The sample contains about 200,000 distinct CDR3 sequences, around 17% of which appear only once. At least ten counts were recorded for this clonotype. V gave up 2 bases and J gave up 1 base, with 6 bases separating them. This CDR3 has 13 residues. Germline CDR1 reads KGHSH; CDR2 reads LQKENI.

The sequencing sample was made of blood. The chain recombines TRBV18 with TRBJ2-7; the D is unclear. The origin of this receptor is a woman between 45 and 65 years old with Graves' hyperthyroidism. DNA of the CDR3: TGTGCCAGCTCACCAACCAATTCCTACGAGCAGTACTTC. This gives the protein CASSPTNSYEQYF.